This TCR beta chain was found in a study of T cell clonality in common variable immunodeficiency. This clone appeared many times. Read data end 3 residues before the CDR3 end; the end is taken from the germline J gene. The table came from immunoSEQ multiplex PCR; TCRdb's copy has only in-frame clones and leaves some out. This sample has approximately 56,000 clones, each found more than once. Germline lookup yields CDR1 SGHTA and CDR2 FQGTGA. There are 13 residues in the CDR3. V shed 5 bases and J 4 bases; nucleotides not matched to a gene: 2. What was sequenced was peripheral blood mononuclear cells. The receptor was isolated from a person between 18 and 69 years old in good health. This chain joins TRBV7-3 and TRBJ1-5, with 7 bases lining up with TRBD1. The part of the CDR3 DNA that was read is TGTGCCAGCAGCGAGGGACAGAATCAGCCC. As protein: CASSEGQNQP. The whole CDR3 sequence reads CASSEGQNQPQHF.